This TCR beta chain was observed in a study of control samples from healthy donors and cancer patients. Looked up from germline, CDR1 is SGDLS and CDR2 is YYNGEE. The length of the CDR3 is 13 residues. Trimming took off 4 bases at V and 6 bases at J, with 14 bases between the two ends. The data were produced by immunoSEQ multiplex PCR, yet TCRdb's version contains in-frame clones alone and is incomplete. Of fewer than 200,000 clones in the sample, 96% are singletons; the top ten hold about 0.94%. The specimen was blood. The chain is built from TRBV9 and TRBJ2-7; TRBD2 is a possible D gene (6 bases). This TCR derives from a woman in her 30s in good health. The CDR3 bases are TGTGCCAGCAGCCCCGGGGGTATGACCGAGCAGTACTTC. Amino acid sequence: CASSPGGMTEQYF.